These 2 T cell receptor beta chains were all obtained from the same sample, sequenced in a study of T cell responses to AZD1222 COVID-19 vaccine. Clones were sequenced by immunoSEQ multiplex PCR, and TCRdb holds only the in-frame ones, with some missing. Among some 130,000 clones, about four fifths were seen once, and the ten largest hold about 4%. The input for sequencing was peripheral blood, taken on day 0 of AZD1222 vaccination. These TCRs come from an adult in good health.

This clone was found once. The gene calls are TRBV7-3 and TRBJ1-5; 9 bases align to TRBD1. Germline V lookup: CDR1 SGHTA, CDR2 FQGTGA. V lost 7 bases, J lost 2 bases, and 6 bases stayed unmatched. The CDR3 loop spans 15 amino acids. The CDR3 region is CASMVQGACNQPQHF. CDR3 sequence (DNA): TGTGCCAGCATGGTACAGGGGGCGTGCAATCAGCCCCAGCATTTT.

The rearrangement uses TRBV29-1 and TRBJ2-5; 7 bases are shared with TRBD1. Germline values: CDR1 SQVTM, CDR2 ANQGSEA. The CDR3 has 12 amino acids. The trim removed 7 bases at V and 1 base at J, leaving 3 bases unmatched. The chain's CDR3 is CSGGQIQETQYF. CDR3 bases: TGCAGCGGGGGACAGATCCAAGAGACCCAGTACTTC. The full variable domain, completed using reference TRBV29-1 and TRBJ2-5, is SAVISQKPSRDICQRGTSLTIQCQVDSQVTMMFWYRQQPGQSLTLIATANQGSEATYESGFVIDKFPISRPNLTFSTLTVSNMSPEDSSIYLCSGGQIQETQYFGPGTRLLVL.